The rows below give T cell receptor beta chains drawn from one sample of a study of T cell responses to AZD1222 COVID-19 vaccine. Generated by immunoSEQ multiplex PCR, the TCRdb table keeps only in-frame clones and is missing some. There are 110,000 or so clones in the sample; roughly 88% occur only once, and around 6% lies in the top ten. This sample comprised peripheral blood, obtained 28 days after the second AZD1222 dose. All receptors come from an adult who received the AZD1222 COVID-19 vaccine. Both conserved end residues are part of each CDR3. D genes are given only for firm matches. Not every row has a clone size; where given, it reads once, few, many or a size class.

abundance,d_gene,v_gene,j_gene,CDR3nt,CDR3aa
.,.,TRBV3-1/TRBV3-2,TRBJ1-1,TGTGCCAGCAGCCGTGAAGCTTTCTTT,CASSREAFF
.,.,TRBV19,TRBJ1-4,TGTGCCAGTAGTATAACAGCAACTAATGAAAAACTGTTTTTT,CASSITATNEKLFF
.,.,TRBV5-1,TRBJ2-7,TGCGCCAGCAGTCAAGGAGGAACCTACGAGCAGTACTTC,CASSQGGTYEQYF
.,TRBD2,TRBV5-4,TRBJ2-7,TGTGCCAGCAGCCAAAAAGGACTAGCCGGCGAGCAGTACTTC,CASSQKGLAGEQYF
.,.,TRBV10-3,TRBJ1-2,TGTGCCATCCAAGTTCGAGGCAACTATGGCTACACCTTC,CAIQVRGNYGYTF
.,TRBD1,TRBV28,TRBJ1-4,TGTGCCAGCGGGCCTTTGGGACAGGGATGGACTAATGAAAAACTGTTTTTT,CASGPLGQGWTNEKLFF
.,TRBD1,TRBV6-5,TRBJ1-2,TGTGCCAGCAGAGCTACCGGGACAGGGGGTCATGGCTACACCTTC,CASRATGTGGHGYTF
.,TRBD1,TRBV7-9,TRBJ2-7,TGTGCCAGCAGCTCCGGACAGGGGACCTCCTACGAGCAGTACTTC,CASSSGQGTSYEQYF
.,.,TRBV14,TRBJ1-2,TGTGCCAGCAGCCAAGTTGGGCAGAACTATGGCTACACCTTC,CASSQVGQNYGYTF
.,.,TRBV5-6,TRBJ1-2,TGTGCCAGCAGCTTTTCGGGGGATGGCTACACCTTC,CASSFSGDGYTF
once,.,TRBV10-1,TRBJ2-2,TGCGCCAGCAGTGAGAGGGACACCGGGGAGCTGTTTTTT,CASSERDTGELFF